This T cell receptor (beta chain) is drawn from a study of cytomegalovirus exposure and HLA in healthy donors. Overall study findings and caveats: Fewer N-insertions (relative to the approximately 700-donor mean) were reportedly seen in an Asian-associated ancestry cluster in a later analysis. TCR beta V- and J-gene trimming, according to a later analysis, was linked to a missense DCLRE1C variant.

Of note for this clone: Antigen specificity is unknown.

The CDR3 is made up of 14 amino acids. Per the germline V gene, CDR1 is LNHDA and CDR2 is SQIVND (reference sequence). V lost 5 bases, J lost 2 bases, and 5 bases stayed unmatched. The PCR had 60 Vbeta and 13 Jbeta primers. The table came from immunoSEQ multiplex PCR; TCRdb's copy has only in-frame clones and leaves some out. The sample shows 150,000 or so clones, nearly 80% of them seen only once. The source of this sequence is a male donor in good health and CMV-seronegative. This sequence joins TRBV19 and TRBJ2-7; TRBD1 matches at 8 bases. Sequencing input: PBMCs. In DNA form, the CDR3 reads TGTGCCAGTAGTGGCCGGGACAGGCCCTACGAGCAGTACTTC. It specifies CASSGRDRPYEQYF.